The 16 T cell receptor beta chains reported below all come from one sample, sequenced in a study of CD8 T cells in Susac syndrome. Random-hexamer reverse transcription was applied to roughly 0.5 to 1 ug RNA. One entry per CDR3 protein, called by TCRdb with MiXCR from the immunoSEQ multiplex PCR reads. The repertoire consists of around 280,000 distinct CDR3 sequences, with under 95% occurring once and the leading ten covering approximately 0.065%. Sequences were obtained from CD4+ T cells from PBMCs. These receptors were collected from a human donor with multiple sclerosis.

V is TRBV5-5 and J is TRBJ2-6, with unresolved D. CDR3 length equals 14 residues. CDR1 SGHKS and CDR2 YYEKEE come from the germline V gene (reference sequence). Trimming took off 1 base at V and 2 bases at J, with 4 bases between the two ends. In nucleotides, the CDR3 is TGTGCCAGCAGCTTGCCTACTGGGGCCAACGTCCTGACTTTC. It is translated as CASSLPTGANVLTF. Full variable domain (rest looked up from reference TRBV5-5 and TRBJ2-6): DAGVTQSPTHLIKTRGQQVTLRCSPISGHKSVSWYQQVLGQGPQFIFQYYEKEERGRGNFPDRFSARQFPNYSSELNVNALLLGDSALYLCASSLPTGANVLTFGAGSRLTVL.

This CDR3 is CASSSTGGSYNEQFF. CDR3 coding DNA: TGTGCCAGCAGTTCAACAGGGGGTTCCTACAATGAGCAGTTCTTC. The chain employs TRBV27 and TRBJ2-1, with TRBD1 matching over 8 bases. V lost 4 bases and J lost 1; bases outside the gene matches: 3. The germline CDR1 and CDR2 sequences are MNHEY and SMNVEV (reference sequence). This CDR3 is built from 15 residues.

This chain connects TRBV19 to TRBJ1-5, with a possible D match to TRBD1 (6 bases). The germline V gene has CDR1 LNHDA and CDR2 SQIVND (reference sequence). The germline V and J ends were trimmed by 7 bases and 5 bases, with 18 bases remaining between them. CDR3 size: 15 residues. This CDR3 is CASTGPGGGHQPQHF. The CDR3, as DNA: TGTGCCAGTACCGGACCCGGGGGCGGGCATCAGCCCCAGCATTTT. The full variable domain, rest sourced from reference TRBV19 and TRBJ1-5, is DGGITQSPKYLFRKEGQNVTLSCEQNLNHDAMYWYRQDPGQGLRLIYYSQIVNDFQKGDIAEGYSVSREKKESFPLTVTSAQKNPTAFYLCASTGPGGGHQPQHFGDGTRLSIL.

The chain uses TRBV11-3 and TRBJ2-7; 9 bases align to TRBD1. The CDR3 covers 13 residues. CDR1 and CDR2 (germline): SGHNT, YENEEA. The CDR3 region is CATSSTGTGEQYF. The CDR3 DNA follows: TGTGCGACAAGCTCAACCGGGACAGGGGAGCAGTACTTC.

CDR3 sequence: CASRQGRGQPQHF. CDR3 bases: TGTGCCAGCAGACAAGGGAGGGGCCAGCCCCAGCATTTT. The gene calls are TRBV6-5 and TRBJ1-5; possible D gene TRBD1, 5 bases. The CDR3 totals 13 residues. Germline CDR1 reads MNHEY; CDR2 reads SVGAGI. V was trimmed by 6 bases and J by 7 bases, leaving 13 bases between them.

The rearrangement links TRBV12-3 or TRBV12-4 to TRBJ2-1; no definite D call. V gave up 0 bases and J gave up 8 bases, with 11 bases separating them. CDR3 length equals 14 residues. The CDR3 is CASSLAAGNDEQFF. CDR3 coding DNA: TGTGCCAGCAGTTTAGCGGCTGGCAACGATGAGCAGTTCTTC.

CDR3 sequence: CASLRDSLGSQYF. The CDR3 nucleotides are TGTGCCAGCCTACGGGACTCCCTAGGGAGCCAGTACTTC. The chain joins TRBV7-2 to TRBJ2-5; D may be TRBD2 (6 bases). The CDR3 is 13 amino acids. CDR1 and CDR2 from the germline V gene are SGHTA and FQGNSA. Trimming took off 8 bases at V and 10 bases at J, with 20 bases between the two ends. The whole variable domain, filled in from reference TRBV7-2 and TRBJ2-5, reads GAGVSQSPSNKVTEKGKDVELRCDPISGHTALYWYRQSLGQGLEFLIYFQGNSAPDKSGLPSDRFSAERTGGSVSTLTIQRTQQEDSAVYLCASLRDSLGSQYFGPGTRLLVL.

The rearrangement links TRBV4-2 to TRBJ2-7; either TRBD1 or TRBD2 may supply D (5 bases each). In germline, CDR1 is LGHNA, CDR2 YNFKEQ. There are 14 residues in the CDR3. Trimming removed 0 bases from V and 10 bases from J, with 16 bases in between. The CDR3 here is CASSQDPGSGLQYF. CDR3 sequence (DNA): TGTGCCAGCAGCCAAGATCCAGGGTCAGGACTTCAGTACTTC.

This clonotype was recorded only once. CDR3 in amino acids: CSVEAGPPGNIQYF. CDR3 DNA sequence: TGCAGCGTTGAAGCAGGGCCTCCCGGAAACATTCAGTACTTC. V and J are TRBV29-1 and TRBJ2-4; a weak D match, TRBD1 (5 bases). This CDR3 comprises 14 residues. CDR1 is SQVTM, CDR2 ANQGSEA, per germline. V was pared by 1 base and J by 6 bases, with 13 bases between.

This clonotype was detected once. The V call is TRBV30, the J call TRBJ1-3, with unresolved D. The CDR3 covers 16 residues. V was cut by 2 bases and J by 0 bases, with 14 bases left in between. Germline CDR1 is GTSNPN and CDR2 is SVGIG (reference sequence). The DNA of the CDR3 is TGTGCCTGGAGTCGGAGGCGTGGAGTCTCTGGAAACACCATATATTTT. Encoded protein: CAWSRRRGVSGNTIYF.

The V and J genes are TRBV27 and TRBJ2-3, with D unclear. The V and J ends lost 6 bases and 0 bases respectively, with 7 bases between them. The CDR3 contains 13 residues. The germline V gene has CDR1 MNHEY and CDR2 SMNVEV (reference sequence). The CDR3 DNA is TGTGCCAGCAGGCCGCATAGCACAGATACGCAGTATTTT. It translates to CASRPHSTDTQYF.

The rearrangement links TRBV5-5 to TRBJ1-1; no clear D gene. Trimming took 6 bases from V and 1 from J, leaving 10 bases between them. There are 13 residues in the CDR3. Germline V gene sequence: CDR1 SGHKS, CDR2 YYEKEE (reference sequence). The CDR3 region has the DNA TGTGCCAGCACAGTGGGTACGAACACTGAAGCTTTCTTT. Its protein is CASTVGTNTEAFF.

The rearrangement uses TRBV12-3 or TRBV12-4 and TRBJ2-4, with TRBD1 identical over 9 bases. After removal of 5 bases from V and 9 bases from J, the junction contained 5 bases not matched to a gene. The CDR3 has 13 residues. As DNA, the CDR3 is TGTGCCAGCAGTGTGACAGGGGGGAGCATTCAGTACTTC. Protein product: CASSVTGGSIQYF.

Of note for this clonotype: One end of the junction is discordant with germline, which a read error may explain. The V and J genes are TRBV12-3 or TRBV12-4 and TRBJ2-7; maybe TRBD2 (5 bases). The CDR3 has 11 residues. Written as DNA, the CDR3 is TGTGCCAGCAGTTTGGGTCTAATCGGGGACTTC. Translated, it gives CASSLGLIGDF.

The chain employs TRBV7-2 and TRBJ1-1; tentative D call: TRBD1 (6 bases). The CDR3 is 15 residues long. V lost 5 bases to trimming and J lost 5 bases, with 18 bases between them. CDR1 and CDR2 (germline): SGHTA, FQGNSA. This CDR3 reads CASSPPGAQGTEAFF. Written as DNA, the CDR3 is TGTGCCAGCAGCCCGCCGGGGGCACAAGGGACTGAAGCTTTCTTT.

The chain employs TRBV5-5 and TRBJ2-7, with D perhaps matching TRBD1 or TRBD2 (5 bases each). The CDR3 covers 14 residues. The V end lost 2 bases, the J end lost 3 bases, and 12 bases lay between the germline ends. The germline V gene encodes CDR1 SGHKS and CDR2 YYEKEE (reference sequence). CDR3 amino acids: CASSFRDVNYEQYF. CDR3 nucleotides: TGTGCCAGCAGCTTTAGGGACGTGAACTACGAGCAGTACTTC.